This entry lists 23 T cell receptor beta chains sequenced from one sample in a study of T cells in Graves' hyperthyroidism and ophthalmopathy. It was RNA transcripts that yielded the amplified TCR beta CDR3 regions. First-round RT-PCR of the TCR CDR3 relied on the HTBI primer set. TCRdb reprocessed the multiplex PCR reads with MiXCR, giving one entry per CDR3 protein. The sample contains a few hundred thousand distinct CDR3 sequences, around 14% of which appear only once. Sequenced sample: blood. These receptors were taken from a woman aged 25 to 39 with Graves' hyperthyroidism.

J is TRBJ2-2 and V is TRBV2; the match to TRBD2 covers 10 bases. The trim removed 2 bases at V and 4 bases at J, leaving 7 bases unmatched. The germline gives CDR1 SNHLY, CDR2 FYNNEI. The length of the CDR3 is 17 residues. Here the CDR3 reads CASSETLAGAGTGELFF. CDR3 DNA: TGTGCCAGCAGTGAAACCCTAGCGGGAGCGGGCACCGGGGAGCTGTTTTTT. The complete variable domain, with remaining parts taken from reference TRBV2 and TRBJ2-2, reads EPEVTQTPSHQVTQMGQEVILRCVPISNHLYFYWYRQILGQKVEFLVSFYNNEISEKSEIFDDQFSVERPDGSNFTLKIRSTKLEDSAMYFCASSETLAGAGTGELFFGEGSRLTVL.

This clonotype was counted a few times. V is TRBV29-1 and J is TRBJ2-5; tentative D call: TRBD2 (5 bases). The ends were cut back, 7 bases at V and 2 bases at J, with 17 bases in the middle. The CDR3 has 14 residues. Germline values: CDR1 SQVTM, CDR2 ANQGSEA. CDR3 bases: TGCAGCGGCGAAGCGTGGAGCGGACAAGAGACCCAGTACTTC. As protein: CSGEAWSGQETQYF.

This clonotype was detected ten times or more. V gene TRBV28 combines with J gene TRBJ2-5; TRBD2 matches 8 bases. CDR3 length equals 15 residues. V lost 5 bases to trimming and J lost 4 bases; unmatched junction nucleotides: 9. CDR1 and CDR2 (germline): MDHEN, SYDVKM. Here the CDR3 reads CASSTPGGGRETQYF. CDR3 in DNA: TGTGCCAGCAGTACCCCGGGAGGGGGGCGAGAGACCCAGTACTTC.

This clonotype has a handful of counts. The chain has TRBV10-3 and TRBJ2-7; 7 bases map to TRBD1. The germline CDR1 and CDR2 sequences are ENHRY and SYGVKD. CDR3 size: 13 residues. After removal of 8 bases from V and 0 bases from J, the junction contained 4 bases not matched to a gene. DNA for the CDR3: TGTGCCATCTCCGGGACAGACTCCTACGAGCAGTACTTC. Residues: CAISGTDSYEQYF.

This clonotype was recorded many times. The genes are TRBV30 and TRBJ2-1; D is ambiguous. From germline, CDR1 is GTSNPN and CDR2 SVGIG (reference sequence). V was cut by 5 bases and J by 10 bases, with 15 bases left in between. CDR3 length equals 12 residues. The CDR3 region has the DNA TGTGCCTGGCGCCAGGTGGGATCAGAGCAGTTCTTC. This gives the protein CAWRQVGSEQFF.

This clonotype was detected many times. The chain is built from TRBV11-2 and TRBJ2-1, with D maybe TRBD2 (6 bases). The CDR3 is 12 residues long. Trimming stripped 5 bases from V and 9 bases from J, with 11 bases between. Germline V lookup: CDR1 SGHAT, CDR2 FQNNGV. CDR3 bases: TGTGCCAGCAGCGGGACTCTAGGTGAGCAGTTCTTC. Translation: CASSGTLGEQFF.

J is TRBJ2-5 and V is TRBV19; a weak D match, TRBD2 (6 bases). Trimming took off 3 bases at V and 2 bases at J, with 31 bases between the two ends. This CDR3 has 21 residues. Germline CDR1 reads LNHDA; CDR2 reads SQIVND (reference sequence). CDR3 sequence reads: CASSIPVESGALKSIQETQYF. The CDR3, as DNA: TGTGCCAGTAGTATTCCGGTGGAGTCGGGAGCGCTGAAGTCTATTCAAGAGACCCAGTACTTC.

The V gene is TRBV4-1, the J gene TRBJ2-1; D possibly corresponds to TRBD2 (6 bases). Trimming took off 0 bases at V and 0 bases at J, with 12 bases between the two ends. The length of the CDR3 is 17 residues. CDR1 MGHRA and CDR2 YSYEKL come from the germline V gene. The CDR3 protein is CASSQDSREFSYNEQFF. The DNA for the CDR3 is TGCGCCAGCAGCCAAGATAGTCGGGAGTTCTCCTACAATGAGCAGTTCTTC.

There are a few counts of this clonotype. The chain links TRBV4-1 to TRBJ1-2; D is ambiguous. Deletions cut 4 bases from V and 8 bases from J, with 14 bases between. The CDR3 totals 13 residues. In germline, CDR1 is MGHRA, CDR2 YSYEKL. The CDR3, as DNA: TGCGCCAGCAGCCTCCTGGGATGGCGGGGCTACACCTTC. It encodes CASSLLGWRGYTF.

This clonotype was recorded at least ten times. The chain is built from TRBV6-2 or TRBV6-3 and TRBJ2-1; TRBD2 is a possible D gene (5 bases). Germline CDR1 is MNHEY and CDR2 is SVGEGT. Trimming cost V 1 base and J 8 bases, with 12 bases left between them. There are 14 residues in the CDR3. The CDR3 nucleotides are TGTGCCAGCAGTTACTTGAGGGAGCTCGATGAGCAGTTCTTC. This sequence encodes CASSYLRELDEQFF.

This clonotype was seen ten or more times. The CDR3 here is CASSYDETYEQYF. The CDR3 DNA reads as TGTGCCAGCAGTTACGATGAGACCTACGAGCAGTACTTC. The genes are TRBV6-5 and TRBJ2-7; D unresolved. Germline loops: CDR1 MNHEY, CDR2 SVGAGI. The V end lost 2 bases, the J end lost 2 bases, and 7 bases lay between the germline ends. The CDR3 sequence is 13 residues long.

This clonotype was observed many times. J is TRBJ1-1 and V is TRBV2; TRBD1 aligns across 9 bases. Trimming at V came to 6 bases and at J to 8 bases, leaving 7 bases not matched to a gene. This CDR3 region has 13 residues. The germline V gene encodes CDR1 SNHLY and CDR2 FYNNEI. Here the CDR3 reads CASRGQGGREAFF. CDR3 in DNA: TGTGCCAGCAGGGGACAGGGTGGGAGGGAAGCTTTCTTT.

This clonotype was counted at least ten times. The J gene is TRBJ1-1, the V gene TRBV5-1; TRBD1 might be the D (5 bases). From germline, CDR1 is SGHRS and CDR2 YFSETQ. The CDR3 has 14 residues. V lost 4 bases and J lost 0, with 10 bases in between. The CDR3 reads CASSRDGMNTEAFF. DNA for the CDR3: TGCGCCAGCAGCCGGGACGGGATGAACACTGAAGCTTTCTTT.

CDR3 protein: CASSSGTHTGELFF. DNA for the CDR3: TGTGCCAGCAGCTCCGGGACACACACCGGGGAGCTGTTTTTT. J is TRBJ2-2 and V is TRBV7-3; the D gene is possibly TRBD1 (6 bases). Trimming left V 4 bases short and J 3 bases short, with 9 bases between. The CDR3 runs to 14 residues. Per the germline V gene, CDR1 is SGHTA and CDR2 is FQGTGA.

This clonotype was observed a few times. The chain is built from TRBV19 and TRBJ2-2; tentative D call: TRBD1 (6 bases). Trimming stripped 6 bases from V and 2 bases from J, with 13 bases between. Germline V gene sequence: CDR1 LNHDA, CDR2 SQIVND (reference sequence). The CDR3 totals 15 residues. The CDR3 reads CASRHGTLNTGELFF. The CDR3 DNA sequence: TGTGCCAGTAGGCATGGGACACTAAACACCGGGGAGCTGTTTTTT.

This clonotype was seen a few times. This chain joins TRBV6-1 and TRBJ2-3, with 12 nucleotides matching TRBD1. CDR3 length: 14 amino acids. J gave up 4 bases and V 6 bases, and 2 bases lay outside the gene matches. CDR1 and CDR2 (germline): MNHNS, SASEGT. The CDR3 region is CASRGDRGPDTQYF. CDR3 nucleotides: TGTGCCAGCAGAGGGGACAGGGGGCCAGATACGCAGTATTTT.

This chain links TRBV6-1 with TRBJ2-1; 14 bases map to TRBD2. V dropped 10 bases and J dropped 12; count of bases not matched to a gene: 14. Per germline, CDR1 MNHNS and CDR2 SASEGT. The CDR3 is made up of 15 amino acids. The CDR3: CATDTGLAGGLGQFF. The CDR3 DNA is TGTGCCACTGACACCGGACTAGCGGGAGGTTTGGGGCAGTTCTTC.

Many counts were recorded for this clonotype. The chain carries TRBV7-2 and TRBJ2-3; D not resolved. The CDR3 has 12 residues. Trimming shortened V by 5 bases and J by 7 bases, and 10 bases separated the two germline ends. The germline gives CDR1 SGHTA, CDR2 FQGNSA. The CDR3: CASSPQRNTQYF. The CDR3 coding sequence is TGTGCCAGCAGCCCACAGAGAAATACGCAGTATTTT.

This sequence joins TRBV12-3 or TRBV12-4 and TRBJ2-1, with 8 bases identical to TRBD2. This CDR3 is 13 amino acids long. After removal of 7 bases from V and 8 bases from J, the junction contained 7 bases not matched to a gene. CDR3 protein: CASTRLARDEQFF. In nucleotides, the CDR3 is TGTGCCAGCACAAGACTAGCGAGAGATGAGCAGTTCTTC.

This clonotype was detected ten times or more. The chain employs TRBV28 and TRBJ2-7; 10 bases align to TRBD1. Trimming took 1 base from V and 5 from J; bases not matched to a gene: 5. Germline V lookup: CDR1 MDHEN, CDR2 SYDVKM. The CDR3 totals 15 residues. This CDR3 is CASSLYGTGVHEQYF. The CDR3 DNA sequence: TGTGCCAGCAGTTTATACGGGACAGGGGTCCACGAGCAGTACTTC.

In its sample, this clonotype was seen a few times. CDR3 sequence (DNA): TGTGCCAGAGGAGCCGGGGACAGTACCTACGAGCAGTACTTC. This encodes CARGAGDSTYEQYF. The gene calls are TRBV6-4 and TRBJ2-7, with 7 bases identical to TRBD1. The trim removed 9 bases at V and 2 bases at J, leaving 10 bases unmatched. Per germline, CDR1 MRHNA and CDR2 SNTAGT. The CDR3 is 14 residues long.

This clonotype was seen repeatedly, ten times or more. The rearrangement links TRBV11-2 to TRBJ1-1; D unresolved. V lost 7 bases and J 2 bases, leaving 8 bases between the germline ends. CDR1 is SGHAT, CDR2 FQNNGV, per germline. This CDR3 has 12 amino acids. The CDR3 DNA is TGTGCCAGCACCTCCTCCAACACTGAAGCTTTCTTT. It translates to CASTSSNTEAFF.

In this sample, this clonotype turned up many times. The chain employs TRBV11-2 and TRBJ1-1; D perhaps matches TRBD1 (5 bases). The CDR3 spans 13 residues. The V and J ends lost 1 base and 4 bases respectively, with 7 bases between them. Germline CDR1 reads SGHAT; CDR2 reads FQNNGV. The CDR3 loop reads CASSLVQGTEAFF. DNA for the CDR3: TGTGCCAGCAGCTTAGTTCAGGGCACTGAAGCTTTCTTT.